Following are 13 T cell receptor beta chains from one sample sequenced in a study of tumor-infiltrating lymphocytes in localized non-small cell lung cancer. Measured with immunoSEQ multiplex PCR; TCRdb has only the in-frame clones, and not every one. The sample consists of approximately 17,000 clones, around 72% of them appearing once. Material: lung tumor tissue. These receptors were obtained from a human donor with non-small cell lung cancer.

This clone is a singleton in its sample. V is TRBV7-2 and J is TRBJ2-6; 11 positions match TRBD1. V was pared by 5 bases and J by 4 bases, with 13 bases of the junction left unmatched. CDR1 is SGHTA, CDR2 FQGNSA, per germline. The CDR3 runs 19 residues. The DNA for the CDR3 is TGTGCCAGCAGCACCCGGGACAGGGGGTTCTCATCGGGGGCCAACGTCCTGACTTTC. Protein: CASSTRDRGFSSGANVLTF.

The CDR3 region is CAWSRTGSTSSPLHF. CDR3 coding DNA: TGTGCCTGGAGCCGGACAGGGTCAACTAGTTCACCCCTCCACTTT. V and J are TRBV30 and TRBJ1-6, with 8 bases fitting TRBD1. V lost 3 bases and J lost 9; bases outside the gene matches: 10. The CDR3 runs to 15 residues. Germline V gives CDR1 GTSNPN, CDR2 SVGIG (reference sequence).

The genes are TRBV4-1 and TRBJ2-7; 7 positions match TRBD1. V was pared by 1 base and J by 5 bases, with 8 bases of the junction left unmatched. Germline V gene sequence: CDR1 MGHRA, CDR2 YSYEKL. The length of the CDR3 is 15 residues. The CDR3 loop is CASSQAGGRGNEQYF. In DNA form, the CDR3 reads TGCGCCAGCAGCCAAGCAGGGGGTAGAGGGAACGAGCAGTACTTC.

The J gene is TRBJ2-7, the V gene TRBV19, with D tentatively TRBD1 (6 bases). This CDR3 is 13 amino acids long. Germline values: CDR1 LNHDA, CDR2 SQIVND (reference sequence). V was trimmed by 3 bases and J by 4 bases, leaving 10 bases between them. DNA of the CDR3: TGTGCCAGTAGTATGGACAGACATTACGAGCAGTACTTC. It codes for CASSMDRHYEQYF.

This sequence joins TRBV28 and TRBJ1-1; tentatively, D is TRBD1 (5 bases). V shed 5 bases and J shed 8 bases, with 18 bases lying between them. Germline V gene lookup returns CDR1 MDHEN and CDR2 SYDVKM. CDR3 size: 14 residues. This chain's CDR3 is CASSPPDKAGEAFF. The CDR3 nucleotides read TGTGCCAGCAGTCCCCCGGACAAGGCGGGGGAAGCTTTCTTT.

This sequence joins TRBV28 and TRBJ1-5; 7 bases are a match to TRBD1. Looked up from germline, CDR1 is MDHEN and CDR2 is SYDVKM. Trimming cost V 7 bases and J 6 bases; bases outside gene matches: 9. This CDR3 region has 14 residues. The CDR3 DNA reads TGTGCCAGCACCTCGGGACAGCGGATTCAGCCCCAGCATTTT. It is translated as CASTSGQRIQPQHF.

The V gene is TRBV11-1, the J gene TRBJ2-2; 7 bases align to TRBD2. V lost 1 base to trimming and J lost 6 bases; unmatched junction nucleotides: 5. CDR3 length: 15 amino acids. The germline V gene has CDR1 SGHAT and CDR2 FQDESV (reference sequence). CDR3: CASSLGLASPGELFF. CDR3 sequence (DNA): TGTGCCAGCAGCTTAGGACTAGCAAGTCCCGGGGAGCTGTTTTTT.

CDR3 nucleotide sequence: TGCAGCGAAACAGCCACAGATACGCAGTATTTT. Its protein product is CSETATDTQYF. The chain is built from TRBV29-1 and TRBJ2-3; D unresolved. CDR1 and CDR2 from the germline V gene are SQVTM and ANQGSEA. V lost 7 bases to trimming and J lost 2 bases, with 7 bases between them. There are 11 residues in the CDR3.

The J gene is TRBJ2-3, the V gene TRBV28; a possible D gene is TRBD2 (6 bases). The germline V and J ends were trimmed by 2 bases and 5 bases, with 14 bases remaining between them. Per germline, CDR1 MDHEN and CDR2 SYDVKM. This CDR3 spans 15 amino acids. CDR3 sequence: CASSLVVLAQDTQYF. CDR3 nucleotides: TGTGCCAGCAGTTTAGTGGTACTAGCACAAGATACGCAGTATTTT. The variable domain in full, with the rest retrieved from reference TRBV28 and TRBJ2-3, is DVKVTQSSRYLVKRTGEKVFLECVQDMDHENMFWYRQDPGLGLRLIYFSYDVKMKEKGDIPEGYSVSREKKERFSLILESASTNQTSMYLCASSLVVLAQDTQYFGPGTRLTVL.

The chain recombines TRBV10-3 with TRBJ2-7; D is possibly TRBD2 (6 bases). Germline V gives CDR1 ENHRY, CDR2 SYGVKD. There are 14 residues in the CDR3. Between the trimmed V and J ends, which lost 10 bases and 0 bases, there was a span of 16 bases. The CDR3 here is CATTAGTFSYEQYF. CDR3 nucleotide sequence: TGTGCCACCACAGCCGGGACTTTCTCCTACGAGCAGTACTTC.

The chain couples TRBV27 to TRBJ1-1; weak D call: TRBD1 (6 bases). There are 15 residues in the CDR3. Germline V gives CDR1 MNHEY, CDR2 SMNVEV (reference sequence). The ends were cut back, 5 bases at V and 0 bases at J, with 13 bases in the middle. The CDR3 DNA sequence: TGTGCCAGCAGTCTTAAGACAGGCATGAACACTGAAGCTTTCTTT. The encoded protein is CASSLKTGMNTEAFF.

This clone was seen more than once but under ten times. J is TRBJ2-1 and V is TRBV28; D not certain. The CDR3 runs to 14 residues. Germline V lookup: CDR1 MDHEN, CDR2 SYDVKM. V was clipped by 3 bases and J by 3 bases, with 9 bases between them. In nucleotides, the CDR3 is TGTGCCAGCAGTTTGGACGGGTACTACAATGAGCAGTTCTTC. Translated, it gives CASSLDGYYNEQFF.

The V call is TRBV2, the J call TRBJ2-7; the D gene is possibly TRBD2 (6 bases). The V gene lost 4 bases and the J gene lost 2 bases, with 12 bases spanning the gap. Germline loops: CDR1 SNHLY, CDR2 FYNNEI. The CDR3 is made up of 14 amino acids. In DNA, the CDR3 is TGTGCCAGCAGTGGGCTAGCGCTAACCTACGAGCAGTACTTC. Its protein is CASSGLALTYEQYF. Complete variable domain (other parts from reference TRBV2 and TRBJ2-7): EPEVTQTPSHQVTQMGQEVILRCVPISNHLYFYWYRQILGQKVEFLVSFYNNEISEKSEIFDDQFSVERPDGSNFTLKIRSTKLEDSAMYFCASSGLALTYEQYFGPGTRLTVT.